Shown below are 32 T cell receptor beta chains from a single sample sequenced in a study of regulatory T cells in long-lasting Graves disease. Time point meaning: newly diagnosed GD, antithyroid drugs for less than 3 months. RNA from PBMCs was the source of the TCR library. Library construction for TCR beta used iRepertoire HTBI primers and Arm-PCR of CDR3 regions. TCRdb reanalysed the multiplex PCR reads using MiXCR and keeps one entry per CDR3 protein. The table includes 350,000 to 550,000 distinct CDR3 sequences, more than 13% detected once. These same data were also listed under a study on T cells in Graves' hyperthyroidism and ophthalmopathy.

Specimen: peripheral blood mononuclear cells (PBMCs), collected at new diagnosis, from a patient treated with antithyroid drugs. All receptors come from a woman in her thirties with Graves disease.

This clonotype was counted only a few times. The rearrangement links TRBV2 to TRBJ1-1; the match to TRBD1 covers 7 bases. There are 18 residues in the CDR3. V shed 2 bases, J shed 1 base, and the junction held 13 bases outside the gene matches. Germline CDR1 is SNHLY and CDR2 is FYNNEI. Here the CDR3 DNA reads TGTGCCAGCAGTGAACGAACCCAAAGCAACAGGGGGAACACTGAAGCTTTCTTT. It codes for CASSERTQSNRGNTEAFF.

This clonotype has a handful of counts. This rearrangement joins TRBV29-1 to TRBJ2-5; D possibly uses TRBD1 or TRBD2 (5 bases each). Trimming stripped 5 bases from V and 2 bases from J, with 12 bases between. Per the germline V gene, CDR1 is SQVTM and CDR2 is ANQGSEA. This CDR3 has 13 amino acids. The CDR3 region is CSVTTGAQETQYF. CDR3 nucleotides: TGCAGCGTTACTACCGGGGCACAAGAGACCCAGTACTTC. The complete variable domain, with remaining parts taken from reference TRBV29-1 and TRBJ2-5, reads SAVISQKPSRDICQRGTSLTIQCQVDSQVTMMFWYRQQPGQSLTLIATANQGSEATYESGFVIDKFPISRPNLTFSTLTVSNMSPEDSSIYLCSVTTGAQETQYFGPGTRLLVL.

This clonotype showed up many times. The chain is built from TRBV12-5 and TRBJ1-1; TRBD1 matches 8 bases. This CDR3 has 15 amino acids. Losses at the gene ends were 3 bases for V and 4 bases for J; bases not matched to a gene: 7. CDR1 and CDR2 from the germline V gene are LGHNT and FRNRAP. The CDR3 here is CASGFPGGLGTEAFF. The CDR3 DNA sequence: TGTGCTAGTGGTTTCCCAGGGGGCCTAGGCACTGAAGCTTTCTTT.

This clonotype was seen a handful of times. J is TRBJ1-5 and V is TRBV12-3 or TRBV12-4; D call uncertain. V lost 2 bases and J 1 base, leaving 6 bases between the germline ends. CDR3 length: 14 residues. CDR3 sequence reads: CASSLRASNQPQHF. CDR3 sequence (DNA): TGTGCCAGCAGTTTACGGGCAAGCAATCAGCCCCAGCATTTT.

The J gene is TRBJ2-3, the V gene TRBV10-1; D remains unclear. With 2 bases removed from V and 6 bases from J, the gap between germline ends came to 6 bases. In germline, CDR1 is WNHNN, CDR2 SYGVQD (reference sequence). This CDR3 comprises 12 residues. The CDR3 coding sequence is TGCGCCAGCAGTGAGGGTTCCGATACGCAGTATTTT. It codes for CASSEGSDTQYF.

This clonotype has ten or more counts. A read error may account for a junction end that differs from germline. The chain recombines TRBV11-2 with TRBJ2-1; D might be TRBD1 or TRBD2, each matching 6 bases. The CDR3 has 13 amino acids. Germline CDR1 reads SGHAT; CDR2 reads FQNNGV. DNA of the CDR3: TGTGCCAGCATCTTAACGGGGGCCAGTGAGCAGTTCTTC. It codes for CASILTGASEQFF.

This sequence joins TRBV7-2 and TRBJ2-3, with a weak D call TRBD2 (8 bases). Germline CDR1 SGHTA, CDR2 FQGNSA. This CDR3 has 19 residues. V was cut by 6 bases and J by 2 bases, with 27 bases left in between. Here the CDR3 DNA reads TGTGCCAGCAGAACAGGGGCGAGCGGGAGTTCCTCTTACACAGATACGCAGTATTTT. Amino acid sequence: CASRTGASGSSSYTDTQYF.

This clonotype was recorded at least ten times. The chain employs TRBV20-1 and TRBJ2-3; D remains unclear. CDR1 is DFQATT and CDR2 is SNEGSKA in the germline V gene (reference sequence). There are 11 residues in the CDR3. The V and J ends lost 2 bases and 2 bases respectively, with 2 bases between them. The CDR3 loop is CSARLTDTQYF. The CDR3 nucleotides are TGCAGTGCTAGACTCACAGATACGCAGTATTTT.

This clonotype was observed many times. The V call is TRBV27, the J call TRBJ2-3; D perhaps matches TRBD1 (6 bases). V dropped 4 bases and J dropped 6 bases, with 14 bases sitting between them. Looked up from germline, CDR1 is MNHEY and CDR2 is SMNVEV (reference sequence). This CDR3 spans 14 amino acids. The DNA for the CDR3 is TGTGCCAGCAGTTCAACAGGGTTGTTCGATACGCAGTATTTT. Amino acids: CASSSTGLFDTQYF.

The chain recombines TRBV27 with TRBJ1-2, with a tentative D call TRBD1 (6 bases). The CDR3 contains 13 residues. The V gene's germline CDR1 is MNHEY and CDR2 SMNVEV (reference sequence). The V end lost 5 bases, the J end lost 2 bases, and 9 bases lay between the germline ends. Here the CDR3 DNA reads TGTGCCAGCAGTCACAGGGAAAACTATGGCTACACCTTC. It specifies CASSHRENYGYTF.

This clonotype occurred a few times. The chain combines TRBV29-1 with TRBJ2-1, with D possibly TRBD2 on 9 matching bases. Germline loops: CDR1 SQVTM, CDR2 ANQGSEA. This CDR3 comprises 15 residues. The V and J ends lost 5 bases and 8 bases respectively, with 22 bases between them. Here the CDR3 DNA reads TGCAGCGTTACTCAGGGGGCTAGCGGGATCCATGAGCAGTTCTTC. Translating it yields CSVTQGASGIHEQFF.

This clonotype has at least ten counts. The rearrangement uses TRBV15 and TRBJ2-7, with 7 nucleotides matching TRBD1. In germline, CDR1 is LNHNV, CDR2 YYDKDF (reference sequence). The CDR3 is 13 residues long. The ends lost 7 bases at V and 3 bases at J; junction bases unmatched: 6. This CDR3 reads CATTPRDSYEQYF. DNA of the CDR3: TGTGCCACCACACCCCGGGACAGCTACGAGCAGTACTTC.

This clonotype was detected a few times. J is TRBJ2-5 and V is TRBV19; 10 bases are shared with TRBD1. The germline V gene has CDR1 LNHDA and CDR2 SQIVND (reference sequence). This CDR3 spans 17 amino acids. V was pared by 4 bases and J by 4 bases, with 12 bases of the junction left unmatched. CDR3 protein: CASSRATGQGRGETQYF. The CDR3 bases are TGTGCCAGTAGTAGGGCGACGGGACAGGGGAGGGGAGAGACCCAGTACTTC.

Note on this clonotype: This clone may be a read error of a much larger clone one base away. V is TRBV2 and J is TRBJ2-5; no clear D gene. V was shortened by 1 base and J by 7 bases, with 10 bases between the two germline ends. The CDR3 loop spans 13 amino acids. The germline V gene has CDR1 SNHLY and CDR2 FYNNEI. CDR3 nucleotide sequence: TGTGCCAGCAGTGAAGGCAGTGAAGGGACCCAGTACTTC. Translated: CASSEGSEGTQYF.

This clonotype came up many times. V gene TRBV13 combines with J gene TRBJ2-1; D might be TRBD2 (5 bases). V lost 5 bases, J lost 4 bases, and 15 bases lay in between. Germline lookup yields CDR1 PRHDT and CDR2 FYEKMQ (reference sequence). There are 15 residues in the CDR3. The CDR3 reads CASSPAEAGYNEQFF. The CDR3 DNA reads TGTGCCAGCAGCCCCGCAGAGGCGGGTTACAATGAGCAGTTCTTC. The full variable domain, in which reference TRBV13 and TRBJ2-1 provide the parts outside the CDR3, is AAGVIQSPRHLIKEKRETATLKCYPIPRHDTVYWYQQGPGQDPQFLISFYEKMQSDKGSIPDRFSAQQFSDYHSELNMSSLELGDSALYFCASSPAEAGYNEQFFGPGTRLTVL.

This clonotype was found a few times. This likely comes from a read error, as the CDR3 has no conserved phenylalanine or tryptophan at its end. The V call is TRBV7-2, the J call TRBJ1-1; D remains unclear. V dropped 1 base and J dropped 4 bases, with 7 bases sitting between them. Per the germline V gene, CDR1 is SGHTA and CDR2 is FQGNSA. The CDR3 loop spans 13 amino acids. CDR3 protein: CASSLVRLTEAFS. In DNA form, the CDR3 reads TGTGCCAGCAGCTTAGTCCGGCTCACTGAAGCTTTCTCT.

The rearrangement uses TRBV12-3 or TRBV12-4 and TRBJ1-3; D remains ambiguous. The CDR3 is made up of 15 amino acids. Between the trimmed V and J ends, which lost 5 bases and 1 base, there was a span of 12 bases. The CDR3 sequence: CASSSITDSGNTIYF. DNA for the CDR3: TGTGCCAGCAGTAGTATAACAGATTCTGGAAACACCATATATTTT.

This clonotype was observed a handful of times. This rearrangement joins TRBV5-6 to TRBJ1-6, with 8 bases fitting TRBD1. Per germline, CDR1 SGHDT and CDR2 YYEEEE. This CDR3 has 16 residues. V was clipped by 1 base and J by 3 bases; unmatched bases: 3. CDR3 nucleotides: TGTGCCAGCAGCTTGACAGGGGGAATCTATAATTCACCCCTCCACTTT. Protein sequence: CASSLTGGIYNSPLHF.

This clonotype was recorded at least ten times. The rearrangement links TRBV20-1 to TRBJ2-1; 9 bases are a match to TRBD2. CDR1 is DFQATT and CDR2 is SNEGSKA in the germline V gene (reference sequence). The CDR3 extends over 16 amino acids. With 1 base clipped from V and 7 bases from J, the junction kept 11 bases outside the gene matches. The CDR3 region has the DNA TGCAGTGCTAGAGGGCTAGCGGGACCGGCGGTTAATGAGCAGTTCTTC. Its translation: CSARGLAGPAVNEQFF.

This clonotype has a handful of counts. The CDR3 protein is CASSLDRGHDEQYF. CDR3 nucleotide sequence: TGTGCCAGTAGTCTGGACAGGGGGCATGACGAGCAGTACTTC. V and J are TRBV19 and TRBJ2-7, with TRBD1 identical over 11 bases. CDR1 and CDR2 (germline): LNHDA, SQIVND (reference sequence). The J segment lost 5 bases and the V segment lost 5 bases, leaving 5 bases of the junction unmatched. This CDR3 has 14 amino acids.

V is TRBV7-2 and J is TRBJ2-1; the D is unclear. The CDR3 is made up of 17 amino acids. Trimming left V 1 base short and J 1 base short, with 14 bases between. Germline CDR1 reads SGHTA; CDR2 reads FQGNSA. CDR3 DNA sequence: TGTGCCAGCAGCTTAGATGGCGGTGGATTTTCCTACAATGAGCAGTTCTTC. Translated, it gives CASSLDGGGFSYNEQFF. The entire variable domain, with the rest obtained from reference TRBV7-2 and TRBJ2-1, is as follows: GAGVSQSPSNKVTEKGKDVELRCDPISGHTALYWYRQSLGQGLEFLIYFQGNSAPDKSGLPSDRFSAERTGGSVSTLTIQRTQQEDSAVYLCASSLDGGGFSYNEQFFGPGTRLTVL.

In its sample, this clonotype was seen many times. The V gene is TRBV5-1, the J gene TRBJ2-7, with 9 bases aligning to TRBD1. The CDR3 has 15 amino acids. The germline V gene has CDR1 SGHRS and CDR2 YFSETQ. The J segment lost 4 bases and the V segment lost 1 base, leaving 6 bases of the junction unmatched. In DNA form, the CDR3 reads TGCGCCAGCAGCTTGTTCCGGGACAGGGAATACGAGCAGTACTTC. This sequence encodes CASSLFRDREYEQYF. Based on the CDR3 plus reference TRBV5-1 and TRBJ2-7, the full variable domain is KAGVTQTPRYLIKTRGQQVTLSCSPISGHRSVSWYQQTPGQGLQFLFEYFSETQRNKGNFPGRFSGRQFSNSRSEMNVSTLELGDSALYLCASSLFRDREYEQYFGPGTRLTVT.

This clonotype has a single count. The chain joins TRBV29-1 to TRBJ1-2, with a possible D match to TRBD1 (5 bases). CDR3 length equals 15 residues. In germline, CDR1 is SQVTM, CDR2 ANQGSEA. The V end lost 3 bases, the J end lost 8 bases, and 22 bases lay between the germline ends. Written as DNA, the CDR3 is TGCAGCGTTGATACGCAGGAGGGACCTCGGGGAGGCTACACCTTC. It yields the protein CSVDTQEGPRGGYTF.

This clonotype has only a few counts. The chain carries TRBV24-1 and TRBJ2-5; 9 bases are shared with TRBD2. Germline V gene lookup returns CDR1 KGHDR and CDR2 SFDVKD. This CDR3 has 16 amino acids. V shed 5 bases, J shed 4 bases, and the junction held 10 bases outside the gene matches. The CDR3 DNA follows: TGTGCCACCAGTGGTACTCTAGCGGGAAAGGGAGAGACCCAGTACTTC. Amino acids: CATSGTLAGKGETQYF.

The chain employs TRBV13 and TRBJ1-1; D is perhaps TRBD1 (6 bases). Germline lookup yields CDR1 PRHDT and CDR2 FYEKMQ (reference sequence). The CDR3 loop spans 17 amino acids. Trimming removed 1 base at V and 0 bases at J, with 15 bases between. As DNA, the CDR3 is TGTGCCAGCAGCTTAGCAGGGGCGTTTGTGGTGAACACTGAAGCTTTCTTT. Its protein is CASSLAGAFVVNTEAFF. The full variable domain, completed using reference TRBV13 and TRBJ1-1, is AAGVIQSPRHLIKEKRETATLKCYPIPRHDTVYWYQQGPGQDPQFLISFYEKMQSDKGSIPDRFSAQQFSDYHSELNMSSLELGDSALYFCASSLAGAFVVNTEAFFGQGTRLTVV.

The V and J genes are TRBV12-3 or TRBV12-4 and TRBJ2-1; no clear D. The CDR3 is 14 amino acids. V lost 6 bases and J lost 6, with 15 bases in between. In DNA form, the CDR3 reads TGTGCCAGCAGCCCTCATCAATCCGGCAATGAGCAGTTCTTC. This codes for CASSPHQSGNEQFF.

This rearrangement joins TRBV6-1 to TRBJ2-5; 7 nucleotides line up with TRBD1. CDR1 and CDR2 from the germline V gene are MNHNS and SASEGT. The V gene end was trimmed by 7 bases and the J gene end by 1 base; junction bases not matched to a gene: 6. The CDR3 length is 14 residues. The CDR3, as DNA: TGTGCCAGCAACCCACAGGGGCTCCAAGAGACCCAGTACTTC. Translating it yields CASNPQGLQETQYF.

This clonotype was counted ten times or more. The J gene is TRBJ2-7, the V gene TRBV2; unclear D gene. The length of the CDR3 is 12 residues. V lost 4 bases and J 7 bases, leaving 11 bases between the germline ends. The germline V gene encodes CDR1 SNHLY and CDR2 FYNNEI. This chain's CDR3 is CASSATGGEQYF. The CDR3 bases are TGTGCCAGCAGTGCGACCGGCGGAGAGCAGTACTTC.

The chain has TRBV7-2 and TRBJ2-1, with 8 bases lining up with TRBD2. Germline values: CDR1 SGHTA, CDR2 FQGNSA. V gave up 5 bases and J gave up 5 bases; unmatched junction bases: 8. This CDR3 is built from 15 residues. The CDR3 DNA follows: TGTGCCAGCAGCCCACCAGCGGGAGCTAACAATGAGCAGTTCTTC. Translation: CASSPPAGANNEQFF.

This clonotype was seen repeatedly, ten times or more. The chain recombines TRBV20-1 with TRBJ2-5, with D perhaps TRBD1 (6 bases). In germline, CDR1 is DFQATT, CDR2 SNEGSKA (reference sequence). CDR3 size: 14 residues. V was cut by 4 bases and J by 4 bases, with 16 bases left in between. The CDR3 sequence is CSATRDIYGETQYF. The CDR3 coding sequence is TGCAGTGCTACCAGGGACATCTACGGAGAGACCCAGTACTTC.

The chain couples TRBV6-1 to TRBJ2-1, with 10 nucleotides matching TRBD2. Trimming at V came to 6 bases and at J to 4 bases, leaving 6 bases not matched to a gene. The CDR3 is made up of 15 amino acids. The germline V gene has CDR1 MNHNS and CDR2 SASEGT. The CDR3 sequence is CASRHGLAEYNEQFF. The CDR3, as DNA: TGTGCCAGCAGACACGGACTAGCGGAATACAATGAGCAGTTCTTC.

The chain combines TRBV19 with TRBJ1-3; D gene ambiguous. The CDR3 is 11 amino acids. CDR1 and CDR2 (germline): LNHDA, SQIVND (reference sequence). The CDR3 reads CGALSGNTIYF. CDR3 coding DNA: TGTGGGGCCCTCTCTGGAAACACCATATATTTT.